This T cell receptor beta chain emerged from a study of cytomegalovirus exposure and HLA in healthy donors. Regarding the study as a whole: The availability of immune exposure information extended only to CMV serostatus.

A multiplex PCR was run with 60 Vbeta primers and 13 Jbeta primers. Using immunoSEQ multiplex PCR, the repertoire was profiled, and TCRdb retains in-frame clones only, with some absent. The sample lists about 150,000 clones, roughly 82% seen once, with under 8.5% in the top ten. Worth noting for this clone: Antigen unknown.

The ends were cut back, 4 bases at V and 4 bases at J, with 14 bases in the middle. From germline, CDR1 is SGHAT and CDR2 FQNNGV. The CDR3 has 15 amino acids. Sequences were obtained from PBMCs. V gene TRBV11-2 combines with J gene TRBJ1-3; a possible D gene is TRBD1 (6 bases). This TCR came from a woman aged 45-65 years in good health and CMV-seropositive. CDR3 bases: TGTGCCAGCAGCTCCATGGGGGCAGGAGGAAACACCATATATTTT. Residues: CASSSMGAGGNTIYF.